Below are 9 T cell receptor beta chains sequenced from a single sample in a study of early T cells in non-severe SARS-CoV-2 infection. TCRdb re-derived calls from the 5' RACE reads in MiXCR, one entry per CDR3 protein. The sample includes about 100,000 distinct CDR3 sequences, approximately 10% seen only once; the top ten take about 7.6%. Sample: whole blood. These receptors were taken from an adult who was a healthcare worker with PCR-confirmed SARS-CoV-2 infection or an uninfected control (not recorded which).

This clonotype was detected many times. The chain has TRBV11-2 and TRBJ2-2, with D possibly being TRBD1 or TRBD2 (5 bases each). Germline V gene lookup returns CDR1 SGHAT and CDR2 FQNNGV. V lost 4 bases, J lost 6 bases, and 18 bases lay in between. The CDR3 spans 16 residues. CDR3 loop: CASSSAGGSSSGELFF. The DNA of the CDR3 is TGTGCCAGCAGCTCCGCTGGGGGTAGCAGTTCCGGGGAGCTGTTTTTT.

This clonotype was counted at least ten times. The chain recombines TRBV21-1 with TRBJ2-7; TRBD2 reflects the table's D call only, with no check against the DNA. TRBV21-1 is tagged as a pseudogene. CDR3 length equals 16 residues. The CDR3 protein is CASSGLGLAGLYEQYF. In nucleotides, the CDR3 is TGTGCCAGCAGCGGATTGGGACTAGCGGGCCTCTACGAGCAGTACTTC.

The table lists this clonotype with many counts. The chain employs TRBV29-1 and TRBJ2-5, with no clear D. Between the trimmed V and J ends, which lost 4 bases and 7 bases, there was a span of 10 bases. CDR3 length: 11 residues. Germline values: CDR1 SQVTM, CDR2 ANQGSEA. CDR3 nucleotides: TGCAGCGTTGGTGTGGTTTGGACCCAGTACTTC. Translation: CSVGVVWTQYF.

The sample holds many counts of this clonotype. The V gene is TRBV29-1, the J gene TRBJ1-1, with D hard to call. CDR3 length: 13 amino acids. The germline V and J ends were trimmed by 6 bases and 1 base, with 12 bases remaining between them. Germline CDR1 is SQVTM and CDR2 is ANQGSEA. The chain's CDR3 is CSVAPSQNTEAFF. CDR3 bases: TGCAGCGTCGCCCCGAGCCAGAACACTGAAGCTTTCTTT.

This clonotype was counted only a few times. The chain joins TRBV6-1 to TRBJ2-1; TRBD2 aligns across 10 bases. J gave up 8 bases and V 6 bases, and 25 bases lay outside the gene matches. This CDR3 has 20 amino acids. The V gene's germline CDR1 is MNHNS and CDR2 SASEGT. CDR3 DNA sequence: TGTGCCAGCAGATCCTTACAGGGGACCAGGGCTAGCGGGAGAAGGTATGAGCAGTTCTTC. It translates to CASRSLQGTRASGRRYEQFF.

This clonotype was detected ten times or more. The chain links TRBV7-6 to TRBJ1-5; tentatively, D is TRBD1 (6 bases). V was cut by 5 bases and J by 2 bases, with 13 bases left in between. The CDR3 extends over 15 amino acids. CDR1 SGHVS and CDR2 FNYEAQ come from the germline V gene. The CDR3 protein is CASSNQGNGNQPQHF. CDR3 nucleotide sequence: TGTGCCAGCAGCAATCAGGGGAATGGCAATCAGCCCCAGCATTTT. Drawing the rest from reference TRBV7-6 and TRBJ1-5, the complete variable domain is GAGVSQSPRYKVTKRGQDVALRCDPISGHVSLYWYRQALGQGPEFLTYFNYEAQQDKSGLPNDRFSAERPEGSISTLTIQRTEQRDSAMYRCASSNQGNGNQPQHFGDGTRLSIL.

This clonotype came up many times. The chain recombines TRBV3-1 with TRBJ1-2, with 7 bases identical to TRBD1. This CDR3 has 14 amino acids. The V and J ends lost 6 bases and 8 bases, in that order; junction bases with no gene match: 12. The germline gives CDR1 LGHDT, CDR2 YNNKEL (reference sequence). CDR3 amino acids: CASSFSGTDFGYTF. The CDR3 region has the DNA TGTGCCAGCAGTTTCTCCGGGACAGATTTCGGCTACACCTTC.

The table lists this clonotype with a few counts. The V call is TRBV3-2, the J call TRBJ1-5. TRBV3-2 is a pseudogene. There are 11 residues in the CDR3. The CDR3 loop is CASSQNQPQHF. The CDR3 region has the DNA TGTGCCAGCAGCCAGAATCAGCCCCAGCATTTT.

This clonotype was found a few times. The chain couples TRBV6-5 to TRBJ2-1, with D perhaps given as TRBD1 or TRBD2 (7 bases each). CDR1 is MNHEY, CDR2 SVGAGI, per germline. Between the trimmed V and J ends, which lost 2 bases and 7 bases, there was a span of 15 bases. This CDR3 spans 15 amino acids. CDR3 loop: CASSYEGRGGNEQFF. Here the CDR3 DNA reads TGTGCCAGCAGTTACGAAGGCAGGGGGGGTAATGAGCAGTTCTTC.